The rows below give T cell receptor beta chains drawn from one sample of a study of blood T cell repertoires in COVID-19. The protocol was immunoSEQ multiplex PCR, while the TCRdb copy is restricted to in-frame clones and leaves out a portion. Seen here are 280,000 or so clones, around 89% observed once, and the top ten hold around 1.7%. Sequences were obtained from PBMCs or T cells enriched from blood (not recorded which). These receptors were taken from a woman younger than 35 with acute COVID-19. The CDR3 runs from the conserved cysteine through the conserved F or W. A D gene is named only where the DNA matches it firmly. Expanded clones are given a class, and other clones once, few, many or no size at all.

D gene | J gene | clone size | V gene | CDR3 length | CDR3 protein | CDR3 DNA
TRBD1 | TRBJ2-7 | . | TRBV10-2 | 13 | CASRPGQGDEQYF | TGCGCCAGCAGACCGGGACAGGGGGACGAGCAGTACTTC
. | TRBJ1-1 | . | TRBV5-6 | 18 | CASSVVDVPQGMNTEAFF | TGTGCCAGCAGCGTTGTAGATGTCCCCCAGGGAATGAACACTGAAGCTTTCTTT
. | TRBJ2-7 | . | TRBV5-8 | 15 | CASSLMGGQRYEQYF | TGTGCCAGCAGCTTGATGGGCGGACAACGCTACGAGCAGTACTTC
. | TRBJ1-1 | . | TRBV19 | 16 | CASSIDLETQNTEAFF | TGTGCCAGTAGTATAGACCTAGAAACACAAAACACTGAAGCTTTCTTT
. | TRBJ1-1 | . | TRBV10-2 | 14 | CASSVVTSGTEAFF | TGCGCCAGCAGTGTGGTCACGAGCGGGACTGAAGCTTTCTTT
. | TRBJ2-3 | . | TRBV28 | 14 | CASSLRSSTDTQYF | TGTGCCAGCAGCCTCAGATCTAGCACAGATACGCAGTATTTT
. | TRBJ1-2 | . | TRBV13 | 13 | CASSLGSVYGYTF | TGTGCCAGCAGCTTAGGCAGTGTCTATGGCTACACCTTC
TRBD2 | TRBJ2-1 | . | TRBV19 | 19 | CASSIRGRFEREDGNEQFF | TGTGCCAGTAGTATTAGGGGCCGTTTTGAGCGGGAGGATGGCAATGAGCAGTTCTTC
TRBD2 | TRBJ2-5 | . | TRBV7-9 | 14 | CASSVATSGETQYF | TGTGCCAGCAGCGTAGCGACTAGCGGAGAGACCCAGTACTTC
. | TRBJ1-1 | . | TRBV10-3 | 13 | CAISPTGNTEAFF | TGTGCCATCAGCCCGACAGGGAACACTGAAGCTTTCTTT
. | TRBJ2-3 | . | TRBV5-1 | 14 | CASSLDGLTDTQYF | TGCGCCAGCAGCTTGGACGGACTCACAGATACGCAGTATTTT
TRBD2 | TRBJ2-1 | . | TRBV6-5 | 15 | CASSYSGTSGNEQFF | TGTGCCAGCAGTTACTCGGGGACTAGCGGCAATGAGCAGTTCTTC
. | TRBJ2-7 | once | TRBV6-5 | 12 | CASTSGEFEQYF | TGTGCCAGCACCTCAGGGGAATTCGAGCAGTACTTC
. | TRBJ1-3 | . | TRBV7-8 | 14 | CASSSNRLSDTIYF | TGTGCCAGCAGCTCCAACCGTCTTTCGGACACCATATATTTT
. | TRBJ1-6 | few | TRBV5-4 | 17 | CASSKSGTLGYNSPLHF | TGTGCCAGCAGCAAATCCGGGACTCTTGGATATAATTCACCCCTCCACTTT
. | TRBJ2-2 | . | TRBV10-1 | 15 | CASSEVGGTTGELFF | TGCGCCAGCAGTGAGGTGGGAGGTACCACCGGGGAGCTGTTTTTT
. | TRBJ1-1 | . | TRBV27 | 14 | CASRQGWVNTEAFF | TGTGCCAGCAGGCAGGGATGGGTGAACACTGAAGCTTTCTTT
TRBD2 | TRBJ2-2 | . | TRBV6-5 | 16 | CASSYLAGVGTGELFF | TGTGCCAGCAGTTACCTAGCGGGAGTAGGTACCGGGGAGCTGTTTTTT
. | TRBJ1-5 | . | TRBV19 | 15 | CASSDSAYSNQPQHF | TGTGCCAGTAGTGACAGCGCTTATAGCAATCAGCCCCAGCATTTT
TRBD2 | TRBJ2-1 | . | TRBV18 | 17 | CASSPKLAGGLYNEQFF | TGTGCCAGCTCACCAAAACTAGCGGGAGGGCTATACAATGAGCAGTTCTTC
. | TRBJ2-5 | . | TRBV28 | 15 | CASSSPTAGGETQYF | TGTGCCAGCAGTTCCCCGACAGCAGGAGGGGAGACCCAGTACTTC
TRBD2 | TRBJ2-2 | . | TRBV30 | 17 | CAWTRWTSGRNTGELFF | TGTGCCTGGACCCGATGGACTAGCGGGAGGAACACCGGGGAGCTGTTTTTT